The rows below give T cell receptor beta chains drawn from one sample of a study of cytomegalovirus exposure and HLA in healthy donors. Sequencing was performed with immunoSEQ multiplex PCR; in TCRdb, only in-frame clones are kept and a portion is missing. This table has about 190,000 clones, approximately 70% appearing once. The sample comprised PBMCs. Receptors originate from a woman in her 30s in good health and CMV-seronegative. CDR3s leave out the opening cysteine and the closing phenylalanine or tryptophan. Fields, in order: CDR3 protein, V gene, J gene.

CDR3 protein: ASGLVRGLAGPSNEQF
V gene: TRBV12-5
J gene: TRBJ2-1

CDR3 protein: SVEDPQTSGVSTDTQY
V gene: TRBV29-1
J gene: TRBJ2-3

CDR3 protein: ASSFVGFPGEQY
V gene: TRBV11-2
J gene: TRBJ2-7

CDR3 protein: ASSFWLAGSTDTQY
V gene: TRBV7-2
J gene: TRBJ2-3

CDR3 protein: ASSRDRGPRTGELF
V gene: TRBV4-3
J gene: TRBJ2-2

CDR3 protein: ASSFVRGPYEQY
V gene: TRBV28
J gene: TRBJ2-7

CDR3 protein: ASSPNRAPTEAF
V gene: TRBV18
J gene: TRBJ1-1

CDR3 protein: ASRPRLAGVRNTGELF
V gene: TRBV7-2
J gene: TRBJ2-2

CDR3 protein: ASSLVAAGQETQY
V gene: TRBV7-2
J gene: TRBJ2-5

CDR3 protein: ASRVAGFAYEQY
V gene: TRBV2
J gene: -

CDR3 protein: ATSRLGGGSVTEAF
V gene: TRBV15
J gene: TRBJ1-1

CDR3 protein: ASSVGSGSEQF
V gene: TRBV9
J gene: TRBJ2-1

CDR3 protein: ASSLDWPGTSGVTQY
V gene: TRBV7-6
J gene: TRBJ2-5

CDR3 protein: ASSGEETQY
V gene: TRBV2
J gene: TRBJ2-5

CDR3 protein: ASSPDGGVGTEAF
V gene: TRBV6-4
J gene: TRBJ1-1

CDR3 protein: ASSRREEGVDQPQH
V gene: TRBV5-6
J gene: TRBJ1-5

CDR3 protein: ASSIASGGTDTQY
V gene: TRBV19
J gene: TRBJ2-3